Described below is a single TCR beta chain sequence and its context. Its binding antigen is unknown. The sample holds no much larger clone one base away, and base qualities are not on file. The sample comes from a study of blood T cell repertoires in COVID-19 (dated by TCRdb to 2020 to 2022). About the study as a whole: Samples from collaborators originated in the United States, Italy and Spain and spanned both the acute and convalescent phases of COVID-19. The repertoires were made available in a free public database intended to serve as a resource for research on the immune response to SARS-CoV-2. HLA class I and class II types, where available, came from metadata supplied by the sample provider rather than from assay-based typing. The material from the prospective study consisted of cDNA or gDNA derived from T cells, B-cell-depleted T cells, or PBMCs. Sample metadata almost always included a de-identified subject ID, COVID-19 status, age in years and sex. Samples were obtained from the ongoing ImmuneRACE study (first 160 participants) and from about 1,300 subjects provided by 6 global collaborators. Deeply sampled blood TCRbeta repertoires from subjects exposed to, actively infected with, or recovered from COVID-19 were included in the dataset.

What the research found in general, with its limitations: The quantity of clinical and demographic metadata differed by source and by participant and was supplied without curation.

TCRbeta CDR3 regions were amplified from genomic DNA by means of the immunoSEQ Assay, a bias-controlled multiplex PCR. As for the original processing: The number of nucleated cells in each sample was estimated from the amplification of reference gene primers within the assay. Sequence reads were collapsed and filtered to measure the absolute abundance of every unique TCRbeta CDR3 rearrangement. Productive Simpson clonality was computed per sample as the square root of Simpson's diversity index over productive rearrangements. This immuneACCESS table, as held by TCRdb, lists in-frame sequences with V and J called but not all clones. Of the missing ones, under half trace to an unresolved V gene in checked studies; the others have no known cause. For V, J and clone size, that table is used; D and trimming come from the DNA. This sample comprises 100,000 or so clones, about 86% of them detected only once. Clones ranked in the top ten supply 10% to 15% of the sample.

Each collaborating institution followed its own protocols to collect whole blood in K2EDTA tubes. Collaborator samples were shipped for TCRbeta analysis as frozen whole blood, isolated PBMCs, or DNA extracted from either sample type. Cut back by 4 bases and 0 bases, the V and J ends lie 18 bases apart. Per the germline V gene (reference sequence), LGHDT is the CDR1 and YNNKEL is the CDR2. There are 17 amino acids in the CDR3, from cysteine to phenylalanine inclusive. Only the CDR3 DNA stays, 51 bases, in frame from base 1. The chain was built from TRBV3-1 (or the pseudogene TRBV3-2) and TRBJ1-2, with TRBD1 perhaps the D gene, on 5 matching bases. Sequenced: peripheral blood. This clonotype originated in a woman aged 55-75 years in a cohort sampled during active or convalescent COVID-19. The nucleotides are TGTGCCAGCAGCCTCGCCCCAGGGAAAGGTTCTAACTATGGCTACACCTTC. This encodes CASSLAPGKGSNYGYTF.